Included here is one T cell receptor (beta chain) sequence, with context. Its antigen is not identified. This sample is drawn from a study of graft-versus-host responses after intestinal transplantation. In the study overall: Each of the recipients got a multivisceral, liver-intestinal, or isolated intestinal transplant. The study gave all recipients anti-thymocyte globulin induction, then tacrolimus and steroids for 2 to 3 years. Whole-study findings and limits: With peak circulating GvH clone levels came an association with early post-transplant HvG declines. Present in recipient marrow, GvH clones included some that appeared first in ileum or blood.

V lost 4 bases and J lost 4, with 13 bases in between. CDR1 is MRHNA, CDR2 SNTAGT, per germline. CDR3 length: 14 residues. Generated by immunoSEQ multiplex PCR, the TCRdb table keeps only in-frame clones and is missing some. The sample holds about 71,000 clones, 90% seen once. This TCR was sampled from a human donor who received an intestinal transplant. Sample: unstimulated CD8+ T cells sorted from spleen or lymph node cells, taken before intestinal transplant. The chain uses TRBV6-4 and TRBJ1-2; D gene ambiguous. The CDR3 bases are TGTGCCAGCAGTGCCGACGGAGACCTCTATGGCTACACCTTC. Translation: CASSADGDLYGYTF.